What follows is one T cell receptor beta chain and its context. The sample belongs to a study of blood T cell repertoires in COVID-19. The germline V gene encodes CDR1 LNHNV and CDR2 YYDKDF (reference sequence). After removal of 3 bases from V and 4 bases from J, the junction contained 3 bases not matched to a gene. The CDR3 length is 15 residues. This table comes from immunoSEQ multiplex PCR, and its TCRdb copy is limited to in-frame clones, with some not included. The table records about 300,000 clones, approximately 90% of them present only once. The source material was peripheral blood. The TCR originated in a man aged 35 to 55 with acute or convalescent COVID-19. The chain recombines TRBV15 with TRBJ1-4, with TRBD1 matching over 9 bases. The CDR3 region is CATSRGDRDNEKLFF. The CDR3 coding sequence is TGTGCCACCAGCAGGGGGGACAGGGATAATGAAAAACTGTTTTTT.